These T cell receptor beta chains were read from a single sample in a study of beta chain features in type 1 diabetes. The protocol was immunoSEQ multiplex PCR, while the TCRdb copy is restricted to in-frame clones and leaves out a portion. The sample has hundreds of thousands of clones, 9.6% seen once; the top ten hold approximately 0.03%. The specimen sequenced was naive CD4+ T cells from blood. The receptor set was obtained from a woman aged 18-29 years in good health. The CDR3 runs from the conserved cysteine through the conserved F or W. D genes are given only for firm matches. Rows may omit the clone size; those that give it use once, few, many or a size class.

j_call d_call v_call clone_size cdr3_nt cdr3_aa
TRBJ1-1 TRBD1 TRBV4-1 few TGCGCCAGCAGCCAAAACAGGGGGTCGGCTATGAACACTGAAGCTTTCTTT CASSQNRGSAMNTEAFF
TRBJ2-2 TRBD1 TRBV5-1 few TGCGCCAGCAGCTTGTATGGACAGGGGGACACCGGGGAGCTGTTTTTT CASSLYGQGDTGELFF
TRBJ2-1 . TRBV2 few TGTGCCAGCAGTGAAGTATTTTCTCAGATTGGCCTAGGGCAGTTCTTC CASSEVFSQIGLGQFF
TRBJ1-1 TRBD1 TRBV5-1 . TGCGCCAGCAGCTTGGGACAGGGGATGGGAACTGAAGCTTTCTTT CASSLGQGMGTEAFF
TRBJ1-1 . TRBV7-9 few TGTGCCAGCAGCTTAGTCGTGAACACTGAAGCTTTCTTT CASSLVVNTEAFF
TRBJ2-2 . TRBV2 . TGTGCCAGCAGTCCGGGGAGGGGGAGCGCCGGGGAGCTGTTTTTT CASSPGRGSAGELFF
TRBJ1-1 TRBD1 TRBV7-9 . TGTGCCAGCAGCTCCTACCTGGGGGACAGCGACCCTCCCGAAGCTTTCTTT CASSSYLGDSDPPEAFF
TRBJ2-1 . TRBV9 . TGTGCCAGCAGCGTAGCTGGGGCGGGGTCTAGGGAGCAGTTCTTC CASSVAGAGSREQFF
TRBJ2-7 TRBD1 TRBV27 many TGTGCCAGCAGTTTCGGACAGGGCTACGAGCAGTACTTC CASSFGQGYEQYF
TRBJ1-4 TRBD1 TRBV5-1 . TGCGCCAGCAGCTTATGGACAGGGCTTAATGAAAAACTGTTTTTT CASSLWTGLNEKLFF
TRBJ2-7 TRBD2 TRBV15 . TGTGCCACCAGCAGAGATCAAAAATGGGGCCGGTCGGGGAGGGGTTACGAGCAGTACTTC CATSRDQKWGRSGRGYEQYF
TRBJ2-5 TRBD1 TRBV5-1 few TGCGCCAGCAGCTTGGGAAAAGGGGGACAGCGTCTAGAGACCCAGTACTTC CASSLGKGGQRLETQYF
TRBJ2-7 TRBD1 TRBV6-1 few TGTGCCAGCAGTGGGGGCGGGACAGGGTTCTACGAGCAGTACTTC CASSGGGTGFYEQYF
TRBJ2-5 TRBD2 TRBV5-6 . TGTGCCAGCAGCCAACTAGCGCCGTCCGTAGAGACCCAGTACTTC CASSQLAPSVETQYF
TRBJ1-1 . TRBV10-2 . TGCGCCAGCAGTGAGTTGACAGAGAACACTGAAGCTTTCTTT CASSELTENTEAFF
TRBJ2-5 TRBD1 TRBV5-1 few TGCGCCAGCAGCTTGGGAGGACAGGCTCTGCAAGAGACCCAGTACTTC CASSLGGQALQETQYF
TRBJ2-7 . TRBV5-5 . TGTGCCAGCAGCGCCGGGGGAGGAACCTACGAGCAGTACTTC CASSAGGGTYEQYF
TRBJ2-3 TRBD1 TRBV11-3 few TGTGCCAGCAGCTCGGGACAGGGGCAGTTTTCAGATACGCAGTATTTT CASSSGQGQFSDTQYF
TRBJ1-2 TRBD1 TRBV29-1 few TGCAGCGCGGGGACAGATCCCTATGGCTACACCTTC CSAGTDPYGYTF
TRBJ2-3 . TRBV4-1 few TGCGCCAGCAGCCCCCTTCGCCGGGACTTCAACACAGATACGCAGTATTTT CASSPLRRDFNTDTQYF
TRBJ2-1 . TRBV11-3 few TGTGCCAGCAGCTTAGGGGACTCTATCAATGAGCAGTTCTTC CASSLGDSINEQFF
TRBJ1-1 . TRBV6-5 few TGTGCCAGCAGTTACGAAAGGGGTCGAAACACTGAAGCTTTCTTT CASSYERGRNTEAFF
TRBJ1-6 TRBD1 TRBV5-1 . TGCGCCAGCAGGGACAGGGTAGCTTCACCCCTCCACTTT CASRDRVASPLHF
TRBJ2-1 . TRBV5-1 . TGCGCCAGCAGCTTGGACTATGAGCAGTTCTTC CASSLDYEQFF
TRBJ2-1 TRBD1 TRBV14 . TGTGCCAGCAGCCGAACGACAGGGGCCTACAATGAGCAGTTCTTC CASSRTTGAYNEQFF
TRBJ1-2 TRBD1 TRBV30 few TGTGCCTGGAGCCGGGACAGGCATCTCTATGGCTACACCTTC CAWSRDRHLYGYTF
TRBJ2-1 . TRBV27 few TGTGCCAGCAGTTTACTGCCGAGCTCCTACAATGAGCAGTTCTTC CASSLLPSSYNEQFF
TRBJ1-1 TRBD1 TRBV7-7 . TGTGCTAGCAGCTTAGGGGACAGGATCCTCGAGGTTGTAGCTTTCTTT CASSLGDRILEVVAFF
TRBJ2-1 TRBD2 TRBV5-1 . TGCGCCAGCAGTCTGGGACTAGCGGGCTACAATGAGCAGTTCTTC CASSLGLAGYNEQFF
TRBJ2-1 TRBD1 TRBV7-2 . TGTGCCAGCAGCTTTGACAGGGGAAGCTACAATGAGCAGTTCTTC CASSFDRGSYNEQFF
TRBJ1-5 . TRBV30 . TGTGCCTGGAGTCTCAGGGGAAAGGGGCCCCAGCATTTT CAWSLRGKGPQHF
TRBJ2-1 TRBD1 TRBV11-2 . TGTGCCAGCAGCTTGGACAGGGGGATTTTCAATGAGCAGTTCTTC CASSLDRGIFNEQFF
TRBJ1-2 . TRBV20-1 few TGCAGTGCTAGAGATGTTCAGGGCTACACCTTC CSARDVQGYTF
TRBJ2-5 TRBD2 TRBV30 few TGTGCCTGGAGTTCTACCCTAGCGGGGGGGCTAGAGACCCAGTACTTC CAWSSTLAGGLETQYF
TRBJ2-1 TRBD2 TRBV18 many TGTGCCAGCTCACCAGGACTAGCGGCTTACAATGAGCAGTTCTTC CASSPGLAAYNEQFF
TRBJ2-3 TRBD1 TRBV18 . TGTGCCAGCTCACCGTTGGGACAGGGAACAGATACGCAGTATTTT CASSPLGQGTDTQYF
TRBJ2-1 TRBD2 TRBV6-5 . TGTGCCAGCAGTTCCGGGACTAGCGGCTACAATGAGCAGTTCTTC CASSSGTSGYNEQFF
TRBJ1-2 TRBD1 TRBV19 . TGTGCCAGTAGTAGGGCCGGACAGGGAACTAACTATGGCTACACCTTC CASSRAGQGTNYGYTF
TRBJ2-1 TRBD2 TRBV4-1 . TGCGCCAGCAGCCAAGAGGGCGGGAGCGGGACCTACAATGAGCAGTTCTTC CASSQEGGSGTYNEQFF
TRBJ1-2 . TRBV6-1 . TGTGCCAGCACCATAGACCCGCAGGGCTCCTATGGCTACACCTTC CASTIDPQGSYGYTF
TRBJ1-2 . TRBV9 few TGTGCCAGCGGAACGGCGCCAGGGGCCGGATCGAATGGCTACACCTTC CASGTAPGAGSNGYTF